This T cell receptor (beta chain) is from a study of blood T cell repertoires in COVID-19. Study-level information: Acute-phase and convalescent COVID-19 samples originated in the United States, Italy and Spain. PBMCs, B-cell-depleted T cells, or T cells provided the cDNA or gDNA that made up the material.

One Seattle source followed patients from active infection through their disease course. Germline V gene sequence: CDR1 LNHDA, CDR2 SQIVND (reference sequence). The CDR3 has 17 amino acids. The V and J ends lost 3 bases and 5 bases respectively, with 19 bases between them. Source study methods: Reference gene primer amplification in the assay estimated nucleated cell counts. Data came from immunoSEQ multiplex PCR; TCRdb stores just in-frame clones and leaves some out. V, J and clone size derive from that table, while D and trimming were established from the DNA sequence. The sample gives around 300,000 clones, about 87% of which show up once; under 2% is in the top ten.

The sequencing sample was made of peripheral blood. This receptor was obtained from a woman in her 30s with COVID-19, enrolled during active disease. This chain links TRBV19 with TRBJ1-4; D unclear. Here the CDR3 reads CASSIAFLYRENEKLFF. CDR3 DNA: TGTGCCAGTAGTATCGCGTTCTTGTACAGAGAGAATGAAAAACTGTTTTTT.